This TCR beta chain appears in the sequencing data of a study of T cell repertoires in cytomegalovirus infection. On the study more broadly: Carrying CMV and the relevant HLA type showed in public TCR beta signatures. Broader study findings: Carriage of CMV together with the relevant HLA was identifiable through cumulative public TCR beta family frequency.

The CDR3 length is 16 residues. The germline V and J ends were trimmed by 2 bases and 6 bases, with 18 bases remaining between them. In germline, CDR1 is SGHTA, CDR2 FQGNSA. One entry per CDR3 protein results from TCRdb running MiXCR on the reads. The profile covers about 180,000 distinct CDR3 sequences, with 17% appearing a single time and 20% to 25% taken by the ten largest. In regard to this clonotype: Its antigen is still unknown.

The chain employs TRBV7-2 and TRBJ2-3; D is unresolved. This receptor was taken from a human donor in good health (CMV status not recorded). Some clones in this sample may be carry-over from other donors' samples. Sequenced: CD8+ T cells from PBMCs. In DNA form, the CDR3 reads TGTGCCAGCAGCTTAATGGTCCTAGGTATTATTGATACGCAGTATTTT. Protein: CASSLMVLGIIDTQYF.